Included here is one T cell receptor (beta chain) sequence, with context. The antigen this receptor binds is unknown. No clone much larger than this one lies a single base away; base qualities are absent. These data are taken from a study of cytotoxic CD8 clonotypes in ibrutinib-treated CLL (dated by TCRdb to the early 2020s). For context, the study as a whole: The cohort had 11 to 12 relapsed/refractory and 15 treatment-naive patients; approximately 17 were IGHV unmutated. Partial responses were observed in some 24 patients and complete responses in 2; after a median follow-up of roughly 72 months, remission was maintained in 14 patients and progression was observed in approximately twelve. Samples at response were collected after a median of around twelve months of treatment, with a range of about 6 to 36 months. Samples averaged roughly 280,000 productive templates and 94,082 productive rearrangements. Cryopreserved peripheral blood mononuclear cells were obtained before treatment, at response, and at either sustained remission or disease progression. Longitudinal samples were available for about 30% of the roughly 86 trial participants. The study at large found these results: Public clonotypes were rare and either shrank or stayed stable during treatment, and the rise in clonality at ibrutinib response reflected expansion of private clonotypes. At ibrutinib response clonality went up, during sustained remission it held steady, and at progression it dropped back toward baseline. Baseline clonality was found to be higher than that of age-matched healthy donors and was strongly correlated with circulating CD8+ T-cell counts. Sampling times were not matched between sustained-remission and progressing patients, and lymph node repertoires were not studied.

Taken from cysteine to phenylalanine, the CDR3 has 14 residues. The sequence is cut down to CDR3 DNA, 42 bases in frame from base 1. The junction carries 8 bases between V and J, which are trimmed by 5 bases and 0 bases respectively. CDR1 and CDR2 (SGHTA, FQGNSA) derive from the germline V gene. For TCR beta library preparation, about 2 micrograms of genomic DNA were extracted from the cryopreserved PBMCs. Longitudinal blood samples from CLL patients on ibrutinib monotherapy were analyzed using high-throughput TCR beta sequencing. The patients were enrolled in a single-center, open-label phase 2 trial of ibrutinib monotherapy. The goal of deep resolution MiSeq sequencing was a depth between 1 in 1 million and 1 in 200,000 T cells, and coverage averaged 10x per clonotype. The immunoSEQ hsTCRB Kit was used to generate TCR beta libraries. On the study's bioinformatics: ImmunoSEQ Data Assistant and ImmunoSEQ Analyzer were used for data analysis, and V, D and J genes were assigned according to IMGT definitions. Clonality, with values ranging from 0 to 1, was calculated as one minus the normalized Shannon entropy of productive rearrangement frequencies. Only overrepresented clonotypes making up at least 0.05% of the repertoire of each patient were included in the public clonotype analysis. About a dozen repertoires from age-matched healthy donors, obtained from immuneACCESS, served as clonality controls. Not all clones reach the TCRdb copy of this immuneACCESS table, which keeps in-frame sequences only. Checked studies attribute under half of the gap to unresolved V genes and leave the rest unexplained. For V, J and clone size, that table is used; D and trimming come from the DNA. The sample table contains more than 7,500 clones; only one count was recorded for around four fifths of them. The leading ten clones occupy 3.8% of the sample.

This chain is built from TRBV7-2 and TRBJ2-1; perhaps TRBD2 is the D gene, with 5 bases matching. The material was PBMCs, obtained before ibrutinib treatment. The source of this sequence is a human donor with chronic lymphocytic leukemia. DNA sequence: TGTGCCAGCAGCCCCAGCGGCTCCTACAATGAGCAGTTCTTC. This encodes CASSPSGSYNEQFF.